This is a list of T cell receptor beta chains from one sample in a study of T cell responses to AZD1222 COVID-19 vaccine. Method: immunoSEQ multiplex PCR; TCRdb's copy keeps in-frame clones and lacks some. The top ten hold roughly 3.1% of the sample, which has approximately 150,000 clones, over 75% seen once. The sequences come from peripheral blood, collected on day 0 of AZD1222 vaccination. Receptors originate from an adult in good health. The CDR3 runs from the conserved cysteine through the conserved F or W. D genes are given only for firm matches. Part of the rows lack a size; the others show once, few, many or a class for expanded clones.

clone_size j_call v_call d_call cdr3_nt cdr3_aa
- TRBJ1-4 TRBV9 - TGTGCCAGCGCGTCAGGGGCGAGAACTAATGAAAAACTGTTTTTT CASASGARTNEKLFF
- TRBJ1-2 TRBV6-5 - TGTGCCAGCAAGAGGGGGGAGGACTATGGCTACACCTTC CASKRGEDYGYTF
- TRBJ1-4 TRBV5-6 - TGTGCCAGCAGCTTGATGGGGACTAATGAAAAACTGTTTTTT CASSLMGTNEKLFF
- TRBJ1-6 TRBV29-1 - TGCAGCGTGACCAGCGGAGCGAATTCACCCCTCCACTTT CSVTSGANSPLHF
- TRBJ2-1 TRBV7-2 - TGTGCCAGCAGCTTGGCTTACAATGAGCAGTTCTTC CASSLAYNEQFF
- TRBJ1-2 TRBV6-2/TRBV6-3 - TGTGCCAGCAGTTATTTTATCAACAGCAACTATGGCTACACCTTC CASSYFINSNYGYTF
- TRBJ1-4 TRBV7-9 - TGTGCCAGCAGCTTAGGGGCAGGGGAACTGTTTTTT CASSLGAGELFF
- TRBJ2-7 TRBV27 TRBD2 TGTGCCAGCAGTTTCCAACAGAGGGGACTAGCGGGGGGCCTCTACGAGCAGTACTTC CASSFQQRGLAGGLYEQYF
- TRBJ1-2 TRBV12-3/TRBV12-4 - TGTGCCAGCAGTTTAGGTCCTCTGGGTGGCTACACCTTC CASSLGPLGGYTF
- TRBJ1-6 TRBV4-3 - TGCGCCAGCAGCCAAGCCAGAAGGGGTTGGGATTCACCCCTCCACTTT CASSQARRGWDSPLHF
- TRBJ2-7 TRBV13 - TGTGCCAGCAGGTCATGGGGGAGCTCCTACGAGCAGTACTTC CASRSWGSSYEQYF
- TRBJ2-7 TRBV15 - TGTGCCACCAGCAGAGATAGAGTCCAGGGTATTAGCTACGAGCAGTACTTC CATSRDRVQGISYEQYF
- TRBJ1-1 TRBV19 - TGTGCCAGTAGTATAGACAACCAGAACACTGAAGCTTTCTTT CASSIDNQNTEAFF
once TRBJ2-3 TRBV11-2 - TGTGCCAGCAGCTTAGGGGCAGCCACAGATACGCAGTATTTT CASSLGAATDTQYF
few TRBJ1-1 TRBV7-6 - TGTGCCAGCAGCTTGGGGGGCAGGCCAAACACTGAAGCTTTCTTT CASSLGGRPNTEAFF
- TRBJ2-1 TRBV7-3 - TGTGCCAGCAGCAGGCGTCAGGGGAATTGGGCTGAGCAGTTCTTC CASSRRQGNWAEQFF
once TRBJ1-4 TRBV10-1 - TGCGCCAGCAGTGAGTCGGGTAACTGCGGTAATGAAAAACTGTTTTTT CASSESGNCGNEKLFF
- TRBJ2-1 TRBV4-2 TRBD2 TGTGCCAGCAGCCCGTACCAGAACCCTAGCGGGGGGGCCGTAACCTACAATGAGCAGTTCTTC CASSPYQNPSGGAVTYNEQFF
- TRBJ2-2 TRBV6-2/TRBV6-3 - TGTGCCAGCAGTTACTCGGGACTGAGCACCGGGGAGCTGTTTTTT CASSYSGLSTGELFF
- TRBJ1-1 TRBV18 - TGTGCCAGCTCACCCGACCGCGTTCAGAACACTGAAGCTTTCTTT CASSPDRVQNTEAFF
- TRBJ2-3 TRBV3-1/TRBV3-2 - TGTGCCAGCAGCCGGGGGGCTAGCGGCACAGATACGCAGTATTTT CASSRGASGTDTQYF
- TRBJ2-2 TRBV7-8 TRBD1 TGTGCCAGCGGTGACAGGGGAAACACCGGGGAGCTGTTTTTT CASGDRGNTGELFF
- TRBJ2-3 TRBV4-1 - TGCGCCAGCAGCCAAGTGGGAGGTCTAGCGATTGACACGCAGTATTTT CASSQVGGLAIDTQYF
- TRBJ2-4 TRBV23-1 - TGCGCCAGCAGTCAATCGGACCGAGCCAAAAACATTCAGTACTTC CASSQSDRAKNIQYF
- TRBJ2-4 TRBV3-1/TRBV3-2 - TGTGCCAGCAGCCAAGGACACGTTAAAAACATTCAGTACTTC CASSQGHVKNIQYF
- TRBJ2-3 TRBV7-6 - TGTGCCAGCAGCTTAGCCCTAAGCTTCCGTTCAGATACGCAGTATTTT CASSLALSFRSDTQYF
- TRBJ2-3 TRBV7-8 - TGTGCCAGCAGCTTAGAAGGCCTAGGGGTCACAGATACGCAGTATTTT CASSLEGLGVTDTQYF
- TRBJ1-2 TRBV6-5 TRBD1 TGTGCCAGCAGTCTCGCCGGGACAGGGCACTATGGCTACACCTTC CASSLAGTGHYGYTF
- TRBJ1-1 TRBV12-5 - TGTGCTAGTGGTTTGGGACAGTTGAACACTGAAGCTTTCTTT CASGLGQLNTEAFF
- TRBJ1-2 TRBV2 - TGTGCCAGCAGTGAAGGCACCCCGGGCCTGAACTATGGCTACACCTTC CASSEGTPGLNYGYTF
few TRBJ1-6 TRBV30 TRBD1 TGTGCCTGGAGTGCGGACAGGGGTTCACCCCTCCACTTT CAWSADRGSPLHF
- TRBJ1-6 TRBV3-1/TRBV3-2 TRBD1 TGTGCCAGCAGGACCGGGACAGAAAATTCACCCCTCCACTTT CASRTGTENSPLHF
- TRBJ2-5 TRBV9 TRBD1 TGTGCCAGCAACAGGGGCCGCCAAGAGACCCAGTACTTC CASNRGRQETQYF
- TRBJ2-2 TRBV5-6 - TGTGCCAGCAGCCCTTCGTTTGGATTCGGGGAGCTGTTTTTT CASSPSFGFGELFF
- TRBJ1-1 TRBV4-3 - TGCGCCAGCAGCCAAGATCTAAGGGAGTCGAACACTGAAGCTTTCTTT CASSQDLRESNTEAFF
- TRBJ1-2 TRBV11-1 - TGTGCCAGCAGCTTGGGGGGACGGGACGGCTACACCTTC CASSLGGRDGYTF
- TRBJ1-2 TRBV5-1 TRBD1 TGCGCCAGCAGCTCGGACAGGGCGCGAGGCTACACCTTC CASSSDRARGYTF
- TRBJ1-1 TRBV30 - TGTGCCTGGAAGGCAGGAATGAACACTGAAGCTTTCTTT CAWKAGMNTEAFF
- TRBJ2-2 TRBV4-3 TRBD2 TGCGCCAGCAGCCCCGGGACTAGAAAGACCGGGGAGCTGTTTTTT CASSPGTRKTGELFF
- TRBJ2-7 TRBV27 - TGTGCCAGCAGCTCTTCCTTAAGGCAGTACTTC CASSSSLRQYF
- TRBJ2-7 TRBV4-3 - TGCGCCAGCAGCCAGGAGACTAGTACCTACGAGCAGTACTTC CASSQETSTYEQYF
- TRBJ2-3 TRBV5-1 TRBD2 TGCGCCAGCAGCTTGAATAGCGGGGGGACAGATACGCAGTATTTT CASSLNSGGTDTQYF
- TRBJ1-2 TRBV9 - TGTGCCAGCAGCGTAGCTCCGGGCCCCAGGGACTACTATGGCTACACCTTC CASSVAPGPRDYYGYTF
- TRBJ2-2 TRBV24-1 - TGTGCCACCAGTGATCATGTGGCCGGACCCGGGGAGCTGTTTTTT CATSDHVAGPGELFF
- TRBJ2-1 TRBV7-2 TRBD2 TGTGCCAGCAGCATCGGACTAGCGGGGGGGAATGAGCAGTTCTTC CASSIGLAGGNEQFF
- TRBJ1-4 TRBV4-3 - TGCGCCAGCAGCCCCCGGATTGCAACTAATGAAAAACTGTTTTTT CASSPRIATNEKLFF
- TRBJ2-7 TRBV7-8 - TGTGCCAGCAGCCCTGGGGGAGGGGGCGAGCAGTACTTC CASSPGGGGEQYF
- TRBJ2-7 TRBV10-1 - TGCGCCAGCAGTGAGGGTGGAGGGGTCCGATACGAGCAGTACTTC CASSEGGGVRYEQYF
few TRBJ1-6 TRBV7-8 TRBD1 TGTGCCAGCAGCTTAGGGACAGGAGGGTATTCACCCCTCCACTTT CASSLGTGGYSPLHF